Below, 22 T cell receptor beta chains from the same sample are listed, as sequenced in a study of T cells in Graves' hyperthyroidism and ophthalmopathy. Amplification targeted TCR beta CDR3 regions from RNA transcripts. The HTBI set primed first-round TCR CDR3 RT-PCR. TCRdb re-analysed the multiplex PCR reads in MiXCR, keeping a single row per CDR3 protein. Of 480,000 or so distinct CDR3 sequences in the sample, around an eighth were seen once. Sequenced material: blood. These receptors all come from a young woman with Graves' hyperthyroidism.

This clonotype was seen many times. V is TRBV7-3 and J is TRBJ2-5; D call uncertain. Germline V lookup: CDR1 SGHTA, CDR2 FQGTGA. This CDR3 is built from 14 residues. V shed 1 base and J shed 4 bases, with 10 bases lying between them. The CDR3 is CASSLKASGETQYF. CDR3 bases: TGTGCCAGCAGCTTAAAAGCGAGTGGAGAGACCCAGTACTTC.

Only a few counts were recorded for this clonotype. The chain joins TRBV29-1 to TRBJ2-3; 7 nucleotides agree with TRBD2. Germline loops: CDR1 SQVTM, CDR2 ANQGSEA. V dropped 8 bases and J dropped 8; count of bases not matched to a gene: 19. The length of the CDR3 is 15 residues. The CDR3 coding sequence is TGCAGCTCCTTAGGGCGAGTGGGAGGGCCACCTACGCAGTATTTT. The encoded protein is CSSLGRVGGPPTQYF.

The V and J genes are TRBV5-1 and TRBJ2-5; either TRBD1 or TRBD2 may supply D (6 bases each). The V gene's germline CDR1 is SGHRS and CDR2 YFSETQ. CDR3 size: 14 residues. V was clipped by 4 bases and J by 3 bases, with 13 bases between them. This CDR3 reads CASSPTGDKETQYF. The CDR3 nucleotides are TGCGCCAGCAGCCCAACGGGGGACAAAGAGACCCAGTACTTC.

This clonotype occurred many times. This chain links TRBV7-2 with TRBJ2-2; D is tentatively TRBD1 or TRBD2 (6 bases each). The CDR3 is 16 residues long. The V gene's germline CDR1 is SGHTA and CDR2 FQGNSA. Trimming removed 3 bases at V and 6 bases at J, with 17 bases between. The CDR3 loop reads CASSFMSGAVAGELFF. In DNA form, the CDR3 reads TGTGCCAGCAGCTTCATGTCGGGGGCGGTAGCCGGGGAGCTGTTTTTT.

V is TRBV5-1 and J is TRBJ1-1; a possible D gene is TRBD1 (5 bases). Germline CDR1 is SGHRS and CDR2 is YFSETQ. With 0 bases removed from V and 1 base from J, the gap between germline ends came to 13 bases. The CDR3 has 16 residues. The chain's CDR3 is CASSLVGRGTNTEAFF. CDR3 bases: TGCGCCAGCAGCTTGGTGGGTAGAGGGACGAACACTGAAGCTTTCTTT.

This clonotype was detected many times. The V gene is TRBV29-1, the J gene TRBJ2-1, with D possibly TRBD2 on 5 matching bases. The germline CDR1 and CDR2 sequences are SQVTM and ANQGSEA. CDR3 length: 13 amino acids. V lost 5 bases to trimming and J lost 9 bases, with 17 bases between them. CDR3 in amino acids: CSVSELELREQFF. The DNA of the CDR3 is TGCAGCGTTTCGGAACTAGAATTACGTGAGCAGTTCTTC.

At least ten counts were recorded for this clonotype. This sequence joins TRBV20-1 and TRBJ1-1; tentatively, D is TRBD1 (6 bases). The CDR3 is made up of 11 amino acids. The ends were cut back, 8 bases at V and 4 bases at J, with 11 bases in the middle. Germline loops: CDR1 DFQATT, CDR2 SNEGSKA (reference sequence). CDR3 loop: CSRTGTTEAFF. CDR3 coding DNA: TGCAGTCGCACAGGGACCACTGAAGCTTTCTTT.

This clonotype was seen many times. The junction departs from germline at one end; a sequencing error may be responsible. The chain is built from TRBV19 and TRBJ1-5; D is ambiguous. CDR1 and CDR2 (germline): LNHDA, SQIVND (reference sequence). This CDR3 region has 13 residues. In DNA, the CDR3 is TGTGCCAGCAGTATGGGATCTAATCAGCCCCAGCATTTT. Translated: CASSMGSNQPQHF.

This clonotype was detected only a few times. V gene TRBV19 combines with J gene TRBJ2-2, with a possible D match to TRBD2 (5 bases). Germline lookup yields CDR1 LNHDA and CDR2 SQIVND (reference sequence). The germline V and J ends were trimmed by 7 bases and 0 bases, with 9 bases remaining between them. This CDR3 contains 14 residues. The CDR3, as DNA: TGTGCCAGTAACGAGGGCTCGAACACCGGGGAGCTGTTTTTT. Amino acids: CASNEGSNTGELFF.

As regards this clonotype: One junction end does not reproduce the germline sequence, and a read error may be involved. J is TRBJ1-2 and V is TRBV12-3 or TRBV12-4, with 12 bases fitting TRBD1. This CDR3 has 20 amino acids. CDR3 in DNA: TGTGCCAGCAGTTTTGGGGTGACGGGGACAGGGGGCGTCGTTAACTATGGCTACGCCTTC. This gives the protein CASSFGVTGTGGVVNYGYAF.

This clonotype showed up many times. The chain links TRBV7-3 to TRBJ2-2; D is ambiguous. In germline, CDR1 is SGHTA, CDR2 FQGTGA. The CDR3 consists of 12 residues. Trimming took 2 bases from V and 8 from J, leaving 6 bases between them. CDR3 nucleotides: TGTGCCAGCAGCTTATACGGGGGGGAGCTGTTTTTT. Its translation is CASSLYGGELFF.

This chain uses TRBV18 with TRBJ2-2; weak D call: TRBD2 (6 bases). V dropped 5 bases and J dropped 1 base, with 14 bases sitting between them. This CDR3 spans 16 amino acids. Germline V gives CDR1 KGHSH, CDR2 LQKENI. CDR3 in amino acids: CASSFYSGQNTGELFF. The CDR3, as DNA: TGTGCCAGCTCATTTTATAGCGGACAGAACACCGGGGAGCTGTTTTTT. Using reference TRBV18 and TRBJ2-2 for the parts outside the CDR3, the full variable domain is NAGVMQNPRHLVRRRGQEARLRCSPMKGHSHVYWYRQLPEEGLKFMVYLQKENIIDESGMPKERFSAEFPKEGPSILRIQQVVRGDSAAYFCASSFYSGQNTGELFFGEGSRLTVL.

Only a few counts were recorded for this clonotype. This chain links TRBV7-3 with TRBJ2-1, with TRBD2 as a possible D gene (7 bases). V was cut by 5 bases and J by 4 bases, with 18 bases left in between. The CDR3 sequence is 16 residues long. CDR1 and CDR2 (germline): SGHTA, FQGTGA. CDR3 nucleotides: TGTGCCAGCAGCCCTGGTCGGGGGGCGGAATACAATGAGCAGTTCTTC. This translates into CASSPGRGAEYNEQFF.

V usage is TRBV9 and J usage is TRBJ2-5; D is ambiguous. CDR1 and CDR2 (germline): SGDLS, YYNGEE. The V and J ends lost 4 bases and 3 bases respectively, with 16 bases between them. The CDR3 runs to 15 residues. The CDR3 reads CASSPLSGQEETQYF. CDR3 nucleotide sequence: TGTGCCAGCAGCCCCCTGTCCGGCCAAGAAGAGACCCAGTACTTC.

This clonotype was found many times. This chain links TRBV14 with TRBJ1-2; D ambiguous. Trimming took off 0 bases at V and 9 bases at J, with 8 bases between the two ends. The CDR3 loop spans 12 amino acids. Looked up from germline, CDR1 is SGHDN and CDR2 is FVKESK. The CDR3 DNA reads TGTGCCAGCAGCCAAGATCTGGATCGCTACACCTTC. Amino acids: CASSQDLDRYTF.

The sample holds many counts of this clonotype. The CDR3 coding sequence is TGTGCCAGCAGACCGACAGGGGTGTCACCCCTCCACTTT. It encodes CASRPTGVSPLHF. The gene calls are TRBV12-3 or TRBV12-4 and TRBJ1-6; 8 bases fit TRBD1. The CDR3 has 13 amino acids. V lost 6 bases to trimming and J lost 10 bases; unmatched junction nucleotides: 5.

This clonotype showed up many times. The chain is built from TRBV9 and TRBJ2-5; no firm D call. V lost 3 bases and J lost 2, with 11 bases in between. The CDR3 runs to 14 residues. The germline V gene has CDR1 SGDLS and CDR2 YYNGEE. The chain's CDR3 is CASSGRADQETQYF. CDR3 in DNA: TGTGCCAGCAGCGGCCGGGCGGATCAAGAGACCCAGTACTTC.

This rearrangement joins TRBV10-3 to TRBJ2-7; the match to TRBD2 covers 10 bases. The J segment lost 4 bases and the V segment lost 0 bases, leaving 9 bases of the junction unmatched. CDR1 is ENHRY, CDR2 SYGVKD, per germline. The CDR3 totals 17 residues. CDR3 protein: CAISESISGRPSYEQYF. The CDR3 DNA sequence: TGTGCCATCAGTGAGTCGATTAGCGGGAGGCCCTCTTACGAGCAGTACTTC.

This clonotype was counted many times. The chain has TRBV19 and TRBJ1-1; perhaps TRBD1 as D (5 bases). The CDR3 is made up of 14 amino acids. The V and J ends lost 1 base and 5 bases respectively, with 11 bases between them. CDR1 and CDR2 from the germline V gene are LNHDA and SQIVND (reference sequence). CDR3 in amino acids: CASSIVPGSTEAFF. CDR3 in DNA: TGTGCCAGTAGTATAGTCCCAGGGAGTACTGAAGCTTTCTTT. Looking up the rest from reference TRBV19 and TRBJ1-1 gives the full variable domain: DGGITQSPKYLFRKEGQNVTLSCEQNLNHDAMYWYRQDPGQGLRLIYYSQIVNDFQKGDIAEGYSVSREKKESFPLTVTSAQKNPTAFYLCASSIVPGSTEAFFGQGTRLTVV.

This clonotype came up many times. The rearrangement uses TRBV12-3 or TRBV12-4 and TRBJ2-7, with D tentatively TRBD2 (7 bases). Trimming removed 3 bases from V and 6 bases from J, with 15 bases in between. The CDR3 loop spans 14 amino acids. CDR3 region: CASSFRGRASEQYF. DNA for the CDR3: TGTGCCAGCAGTTTTAGGGGGAGGGCGTCCGAGCAGTACTTC.

This clonotype was detected ten times or more. The genes are TRBV27 and TRBJ2-1, with 10 bases that match TRBD2. Trimming cost V 8 bases and J 6 bases; bases outside gene matches: 13. Germline V gene lookup returns CDR1 MNHEY and CDR2 SMNVEV (reference sequence). CDR3 size: 16 residues. This chain's CDR3 is CASLTSWASGSNEQFF. In DNA, the CDR3 is TGTGCCAGCCTCACAAGTTGGGCTAGCGGGAGCAATGAGCAGTTCTTC.

The sample holds many counts of this clonotype. The rearrangement links TRBV12-3 or TRBV12-4 to TRBJ2-1, with 12 bases fitting TRBD2. Trimming cost V 6 bases and J 6 bases; bases outside gene matches: 6. The CDR3 has 15 residues. The CDR3: CASSFSTSGSNEQFF. The CDR3 DNA reads as TGTGCCAGCAGCTTTTCGACTAGCGGGAGCAATGAGCAGTTCTTC.